A selection of T cell receptor beta chains follows, all from one sample in a study of blood T cell repertoires in COVID-19. Libraries were prepared by immunoSEQ multiplex PCR; TCRdb keeps only in-frame clonotypes and omits some of them. Counted here are 280,000 or so clones, 70% to 90% occurring once; the ten biggest clones make up roughly 2%. The sequencing input was PBMCs or T cells enriched from blood (not recorded which). The receptors derive from a man aged 25-45 years who had recovered from COVID-19. The CDR3 runs from the conserved cysteine through the conserved F or W. D genes are given only for firm matches. Clone sizes are given selectively: once, few, many, or a class where the clone is expanded.

J | length | size | V | D | DNA | CDR3
TRBJ1-2 | 14 | NA | TRBV24-1 | TRBD1 | TGTGCCACCAGTGAAGACGACAGGGATTATGGCTACACCTTC | CATSEDDRDYGYTF
TRBJ2-2 | 12 | NA | TRBV2 | NA | TGTGCCAGCATGTTTTATCCCGGGGAGCTGTTTTTT | CASMFYPGELFF
TRBJ1-1 | 13 | NA | TRBV7-3 | NA | TGTGCCAGCAGTGCAGGGCTGGGGACTGAAGCTTTCTTT | CASSAGLGTEAFF
TRBJ1-5 | 14 | NA | TRBV27 | NA | TGTGCCAGCAGTCGGTTTCGGGAAAATCAGCCCCAGCATTTT | CASSRFRENQPQHF
TRBJ1-1 | 14 | NA | TRBV7-6 | NA | TGTGCCAGCAGCCCCCGAACGGGGAACACTGAAGCTTTCTTT | CASSPRTGNTEAFF
TRBJ1-4 | 18 | NA | TRBV23-1 | TRBD1 | TGCGCCAGCAGCATCAGACCCACAGGGGGCAGGGCTAATGAAAAACTGTTTTTT | CASSIRPTGGRANEKLFF
TRBJ1-2 | 13 | once | TRBV2 | TRBD1 | TGTGCCAGCTCTAACAGGGGGAACTATGGCTACACCTTC | CASSNRGNYGYTF
TRBJ2-3 | 15 | NA | TRBV19 | NA | TGTGCCAGTAGGATCGGGGGAACTAGCACAGATACGCAGTATTTT | CASRIGGTSTDTQYF
TRBJ2-7 | 14 | NA | TRBV19 | NA | TGTGCCAGTAGTATGCAGGTTGGGTCGGACGAGCAGTACTTC | CASSMQVGSDEQYF
TRBJ2-1 | 14 | NA | TRBV2 | TRBD2 | TGTGCCAGCAGTGTGACTAGCGGGCTCAATGAGCAGTTCTTC | CASSVTSGLNEQFF
TRBJ1-1 | 11 | NA | TRBV20-1 | NA | TGCAGTGCCAAAAAGAACACTGAAGCTTTCTTT | CSAKKNTEAFF
TRBJ2-5 | 14 | once | TRBV6-2/TRBV6-3 | TRBD2 | TGTGCCAGCAGTTACGAAGCGGGGGGGGAGACCCAGTACTTC | CASSYEAGGETQYF
TRBJ2-7 | 14 | few | TRBV6-4 | NA | TGTGCCAACAAGTGGGGGCAGCCCAACTACGAGCAGTACTTC | CANKWGQPNYEQYF
TRBJ2-7 | 17 | NA | TRBV23-1 | TRBD1 | TGCGCCAGCAGTCAACCTCGGGACAGTTCCTTCTTCTACGAGCAGTACTTC | CASSQPRDSSFFYEQYF
TRBJ2-5 | 12 | NA | TRBV7-8 | NA | TGTGCCAGCAGGTTATCAGAAGAGACCCAGTACTTC | CASRLSEETQYF
TRBJ1-2 | 14 | NA | TRBV4-2 | TRBD1 | TGTGCCAGCAGCCAGACAGGGGCACGAGAAGGCTACACCTTC | CASSQTGAREGYTF
TRBJ2-2 | 15 | NA | TRBV10-3 | NA | TGTGCCATCAGTTCGCAGGGGGGGAACACCGGGGAGCTGTTTTTT | CAISSQGGNTGELFF
TRBJ1-3 | 15 | NA | TRBV6-5 | NA | TGTGCCAGCAGTTACAGGTGGAGCTCTGGAAACACCATATATTTT | CASSYRWSSGNTIYF
TRBJ1-3 | 15 | NA | TRBV7-2 | NA | TGTGCCAGCAGCTTCTCGCAGGGGTACCTGAACACCATATATTTT | CASSFSQGYLNTIYF
TRBJ2-1 | 15 | NA | TRBV11-3 | TRBD2 | TGTGCCAGCAGCGTCACTAGCGGGGGGTACAATGAGCAGTTCTTC | CASSVTSGGYNEQFF
TRBJ2-2 | 14 | once | TRBV3-1/TRBV3-2 | NA | TGTGCCAGCAGCCCCCTGGGCTACGCCGGGGAGCTGTTTTTT | CASSPLGYAGELFF
TRBJ1-1 | 14 | few | TRBV4-1 | NA | TGCGCCAGCAGAAGCCAGACAATGAACACTGAAGCTTTCTTT | CASRSQTMNTEAFF
TRBJ2-5 | 15 | once | TRBV21-1 | NA | TGTGCCAGCAGCACCCCGACAGAGTCCCAAGAGACCCAGTACTTC | CASSTPTESQETQYF
TRBJ2-3 | 15 | once | TRBV19 | TRBD1 | TGTGCCAGTAGTACCGGGACAGGGTCGACAGATACGCAGTATTTT | CASSTGTGSTDTQYF
TRBJ1-2 | 14 | NA | TRBV18 | TRBD1 | TGTGCCAGTACCCGGGACAGCCTTTCATATGGCTACACCTTC | CASTRDSLSYGYTF
TRBJ2-7 | 17 | NA | TRBV19 | NA | TGTGCCAGTAGTATTTCCTCCAGTGGGGGCCGTATCTACGAGCAGTACTTC | CASSISSSGGRIYEQYF
TRBJ2-1 | 13 | few | TRBV11-2 | TRBD2 | TGTGCCAGCAGCGCGGTACTAGCGGGGGGGAGGTTCTTC | CASSAVLAGGRFF